This T cell receptor (beta chain) appears in the sequencing data of a study of blood T cells in healthy people across ages. Study at large: Template switching retrieved approximately one barcoded beta molecule for each two T cells. The study's findings and limits: Roughly linearly, TCR beta diversity per million T cells fell as age increased.

V lost 1 base and J 5 bases, leaving 14 bases between the germline ends. CDR1 is SQVTM and CDR2 is ANQGSEA in the germline V gene. This CDR3 is built from 15 residues. In regard to this clonotype: Its matching antigen is unknown.

Then a second PCR, running about 6 to 12 cycles, was carried out with a sample-barcoded 5' primer and a J-beta primer mix. TCRdb processed the 5' RACE reads anew with MiXCR; each CDR3 protein has one entry. The repertoire has 800,000 to 950,000 distinct CDR3 sequences, under 40% of them found once; the top ten carry about an eighth. Donors gave around 9.3 milliliters of peripheral blood apiece. This chain links TRBV29-1 with TRBJ1-4; D is undetermined. This TCR was recovered from a man between 18 and 35 years old in good health. The specimen was blood. DNA for the CDR3: TGCAGCGTTGAAGTAGGCGGTGAGATGAATGAAAAACTGTTTTTT. This sequence encodes CSVEVGGEMNEKLFF.